A selection of T cell receptor beta chains follows, all from one sample in a study of OX40 agonist ivuxolimab in advanced cancers. The table came from immunoSEQ multiplex PCR; TCRdb's copy has only in-frame clones and leaves some out. This sample yields roughly 16,000 clones, of which 60% to 85% are seen a single time; around an eighth belongs to the top ten. Sample: CD4+ or CD8+ T cells sorted from blood, taken in a trial of the OX40 agonist ivuxolimab. The receptors here all came from an adult with an advanced solid tumor such as melanoma, head and neck, liver or kidney cancer. CDR3s include the opening cysteine and the closing phenylalanine or tryptophan. Each record gives: J gene, V gene, D gene, clone size, CDR3 DNA, CDR3 protein. A D gene is named only where the DNA matches it firmly. The listing skips clone size in some rows; elsewhere it reads once, few, many or a size class.

J gene: TRBJ1-2
V gene: TRBV19
D gene: TRBD1
clone size: -
CDR3 DNA: TGTGCCAGTAGTATTGGGACAGGGGATGGCTACACCTTC
CDR3 protein: CASSIGTGDGYTF

J gene: TRBJ2-1
V gene: TRBV5-6
D gene: TRBD2
clone size: -
CDR3 DNA: TGTGCCAGCAGCGTACTAGCGGGGGCCTGGTATGAGCAGTTCTTC
CDR3 protein: CASSVLAGAWYEQFF

J gene: TRBJ2-2
V gene: TRBV10-3
D gene: -
clone size: few
CDR3 DNA: TGTGCCATCGCGCCAGTCGAGTTGGCGAACACCGGGGAGCTGTTTTTT
CDR3 protein: CAIAPVELANTGELFF

J gene: TRBJ2-7
V gene: TRBV7-2
D gene: -
clone size: once
CDR3 DNA: TGTGCCAGCAGCTTAGGAGGCCGGCCTCCGAGCTCCTACGAGCAGTACTTC
CDR3 protein: CASSLGGRPPSSYEQYF

J gene: TRBJ2-5
V gene: TRBV9
D gene: TRBD1
clone size: -
CDR3 DNA: TGTGCCAGCAGCGTAGCCCCCTTTCCCGGGACAGGGGAGGGAGAGACCCAGTACTTC
CDR3 protein: CASSVAPFPGTGEGETQYF

J gene: TRBJ2-1
V gene: TRBV4-2
D gene: TRBD2
clone size: -
CDR3 DNA: TGTGCCAGCAGCGTGACTAGCGGGGGCCGGGGGAATGAGCAGTTCTTC
CDR3 protein: CASSVTSGGRGNEQFF

J gene: TRBJ2-2
V gene: TRBV5-4
D gene: -
clone size: few
CDR3 DNA: TGTGCCAGCAGCTTGGCCTGGGAGACAGTTACCGGGGAGCTGTTTTTT
CDR3 protein: CASSLAWETVTGELFF

J gene: TRBJ2-7
V gene: TRBV5-4
D gene: TRBD1
clone size: -
CDR3 DNA: TGTGCCAGCAGCCCGGGACAGCGAATCTACGAGCAGTACTTC
CDR3 protein: CASSPGQRIYEQYF

J gene: TRBJ2-7
V gene: TRBV5-4
D gene: -
clone size: -
CDR3 DNA: TGTGCCAGCAGCAGAGGGCAGGTCGAGCAGTACTTC
CDR3 protein: CASSRGQVEQYF

J gene: TRBJ2-7
V gene: TRBV4-3
D gene: -
clone size: -
CDR3 DNA: TGCGCCAGCAGCCAAGTGGGGGTAATGGAAGGCGAGCAGTACTTC
CDR3 protein: CASSQVGVMEGEQYF

J gene: TRBJ1-2
V gene: TRBV2
D gene: TRBD1
clone size: -
CDR3 DNA: TGTGCCAGCGTGACAGGGGATTATAATGGCTACACCTTC
CDR3 protein: CASVTGDYNGYTF

J gene: TRBJ2-7
V gene: TRBV10-3
D gene: -
clone size: -
CDR3 DNA: TGTGCCAGCAGTCAGCAGGGGGGGAGGTACGAGCAGTACTTC
CDR3 protein: CASSQQGGRYEQYF

J gene: TRBJ1-6
V gene: TRBV9
D gene: -
clone size: few
CDR3 DNA: TGTGCCAGCAGCGTAGGTGAAGGATATAATTCACCCCTCCACTTT
CDR3 protein: CASSVGEGYNSPLHF

J gene: TRBJ1-3
V gene: TRBV7-8
D gene: -
clone size: few
CDR3 DNA: TGTGCCAGCAGCTTATTTGGTAGCTCTGGAAACACCATATATTTT
CDR3 protein: CASSLFGSSGNTIYF

J gene: TRBJ2-7
V gene: TRBV29-1
D gene: -
clone size: -
CDR3 DNA: TGCAGCGTTGAGGCTCAGGGCACCTACGAGCAGTACTTC
CDR3 protein: CSVEAQGTYEQYF

J gene: TRBJ2-7
V gene: TRBV11-2
D gene: TRBD1
clone size: -
CDR3 DNA: TGTGCCAGCAGCTTAGCTCAGGGGGTCTACGAGCAGTACTTC
CDR3 protein: CASSLAQGVYEQYF

J gene: TRBJ2-2
V gene: TRBV29-1
D gene: TRBD1
clone size: -
CDR3 DNA: TGCAGCGTTGTTCAGGGGGCCACCGGGGAGCTGTTTTTT
CDR3 protein: CSVVQGATGELFF

J gene: TRBJ2-2
V gene: TRBV7-3
D gene: -
clone size: few
CDR3 DNA: TGTGCCAGCAGCTTAGTCTTAACCGGGGAGCTGTTTTTT
CDR3 protein: CASSLVLTGELFF

J gene: TRBJ1-1
V gene: TRBV5-6
D gene: -
clone size: -
CDR3 DNA: TGTGCCAGCAGCTTGAAGGGGCGTACTGAAGCTTTCTTT
CDR3 protein: CASSLKGRTEAFF

J gene: TRBJ1-4
V gene: TRBV4-2
D gene: -
clone size: -
CDR3 DNA: TGTGCCAGCAGCTTGAGGGGTGGTGGCGAAAAACTGTTTTTT
CDR3 protein: CASSLRGGGEKLFF

J gene: TRBJ1-2
V gene: TRBV7-8
D gene: -
clone size: -
CDR3 DNA: TGTGCCAGCAGCTTAATAGGGAGCGGATCGGTGGGGTATGGCTACACCTTC
CDR3 protein: CASSLIGSGSVGYGYTF

J gene: TRBJ1-1
V gene: TRBV6-5
D gene: -
clone size: medium-sized
CDR3 DNA: TGTGCCAGCAGCCTTTCACTGAACACTGAAGCTTTCTTT
CDR3 protein: CASSLSLNTEAFF

J gene: TRBJ2-3
V gene: TRBV13
D gene: -
clone size: -
CDR3 DNA: TGTGCCAGCAGCTTAGACAGGAACCTCCCTGTTAGCACAGATACGCAGTATTTT
CDR3 protein: CASSLDRNLPVSTDTQYF

J gene: TRBJ1-1
V gene: TRBV11-3
D gene: -
clone size: -
CDR3 DNA: TGTGCCAGCAGCTTATCTCAGGCGTACACTGAAGCTTTCTTT
CDR3 protein: CASSLSQAYTEAFF

J gene: TRBJ1-4
V gene: TRBV5-6
D gene: -
clone size: -
CDR3 DNA: TGTGCCAGCAGCTTGGAGTTGAGGGGGCTGTTTTTT
CDR3 protein: CASSLELRGLFF

J gene: TRBJ1-6
V gene: TRBV7-8
D gene: -
clone size: once
CDR3 DNA: TGTGCCAGCAGCTCACAGGGTTTGAGCTCCTATAATTCACCCCTCCACTTT
CDR3 protein: CASSSQGLSSYNSPLHF

J gene: TRBJ1-1
V gene: TRBV6-5
D gene: TRBD1
clone size: -
CDR3 DNA: TGTGCCAGCAGTTACCATCGACAGGGCACTGAAGCTTTCTTT
CDR3 protein: CASSYHRQGTEAFF

J gene: TRBJ2-7
V gene: TRBV7-9
D gene: -
clone size: -
CDR3 DNA: TGTGCCAGCTCAGGGGAGCCCTACGAGCAGTACTTC
CDR3 protein: CASSGEPYEQYF

J gene: TRBJ1-6
V gene: TRBV18
D gene: -
clone size: -
CDR3 DNA: TGTGCCAGCTCACCAGGGGGCAGGGATTCACCCCTCCACTTT
CDR3 protein: CASSPGGRDSPLHF

J gene: TRBJ1-2
V gene: TRBV6-5
D gene: -
clone size: -
CDR3 DNA: TGTGCCAGCAGTTACTCGACCCAAATGGGGGGCTACACCTTC
CDR3 protein: CASSYSTQMGGYTF

J gene: TRBJ1-2
V gene: TRBV5-6
D gene: -
clone size: -
CDR3 DNA: TGTGCCAGCAGCTCCACCGGGTCTGGTGGCTACACCTTC
CDR3 protein: CASSSTGSGGYTF

J gene: TRBJ2-5
V gene: TRBV5-1
D gene: -
clone size: once
CDR3 DNA: TGCGCCAGCAGCCCGGACGGAGAAGAGACCCAGTACTTC
CDR3 protein: CASSPDGEETQYF

J gene: TRBJ2-3
V gene: TRBV18
D gene: TRBD1
clone size: -
CDR3 DNA: TGTGCCAGCTCACCACGCTCCGGGACAGTGATTAGCACAGATACGCAGTATTTT
CDR3 protein: CASSPRSGTVISTDTQYF

J gene: TRBJ1-2
V gene: TRBV4-1
D gene: -
clone size: few
CDR3 DNA: TGCGCCAGCAGCCAACCCCTCCGACAGAATAACTATGGCTACACCTTC
CDR3 protein: CASSQPLRQNNYGYTF

J gene: TRBJ2-7
V gene: TRBV6-6
D gene: -
clone size: few
CDR3 DNA: TGTGCCAGCAGTTACGTGGGCAGGGGCTACGAGCAGTACTTC
CDR3 protein: CASSYVGRGYEQYF

J gene: TRBJ2-1
V gene: TRBV7-2
D gene: TRBD2
clone size: -
CDR3 DNA: TGTGCCAGCAGCTTAGAGAGTCTAGCGGGGTACAATGAGCAGTTCTTC
CDR3 protein: CASSLESLAGYNEQFF

J gene: TRBJ2-1
V gene: TRBV7-6
D gene: TRBD2
clone size: -
CDR3 DNA: TGTGCCAGCAGCTTAGCAACACTAGCGGGGGGGGTTGAGCAGTTCTTC
CDR3 protein: CASSLATLAGGVEQFF

J gene: TRBJ1-1
V gene: TRBV21-1
D gene: -
clone size: -
CDR3 DNA: TGTGCCAGCAGTGAGTGGACAGGGATTACTGAAGCTTTCTTT
CDR3 protein: CASSEWTGITEAFF

J gene: TRBJ2-1
V gene: TRBV7-9
D gene: -
clone size: -
CDR3 DNA: TGTGCCAGCAGCTCTGGGCTCTACAATGAGCAGTTCTTC
CDR3 protein: CASSSGLYNEQFF

J gene: TRBJ2-2
V gene: TRBV7-9
D gene: -
clone size: -
CDR3 DNA: TGTGCCAGCAGCCAAACCACAGGGATCGGGGAGCTGTTTTTT
CDR3 protein: CASSQTTGIGELFF

J gene: TRBJ1-3
V gene: TRBV30
D gene: -
clone size: -
CDR3 DNA: TGTGCCTGGAGCGCTAATCAGGGTATCTTTACCATATATTTT
CDR3 protein: CAWSANQGIFTIYF

J gene: TRBJ2-2
V gene: TRBV6-5
D gene: -
clone size: medium-sized
CDR3 DNA: TGTGCCAGCAGTTACGCCGGGGACCTTGCCGGGGAGCTGTTTTTT
CDR3 protein: CASSYAGDLAGELFF

J gene: TRBJ1-1
V gene: TRBV6-6
D gene: TRBD1
clone size: -
CDR3 DNA: TGTGCCAGCAGTAACCTCAGGGGGTCGGCTGAAGCTTTCTTT
CDR3 protein: CASSNLRGSAEAFF

J gene: TRBJ2-1
V gene: TRBV5-6
D gene: -
clone size: -
CDR3 DNA: TGTGCCAGCAGCTTGGGGGGGAATGAGCAGTTCTTC
CDR3 protein: CASSLGGNEQFF

J gene: TRBJ2-1
V gene: TRBV9
D gene: -
clone size: -
CDR3 DNA: TGTGCCAGTTCCGAGGGGGTTGTATCCTACAATGAGCAGTTCTTC
CDR3 protein: CASSEGVVSYNEQFF

J gene: TRBJ2-7
V gene: TRBV10-3
D gene: -
clone size: -
CDR3 DNA: TGTGCCATCAGTGATCTGACAGAGAGCTCCTACGAGCAGTACTTC
CDR3 protein: CAISDLTESSYEQYF

J gene: TRBJ2-7
V gene: TRBV6-1
D gene: -
clone size: -
CDR3 DNA: TGTGCCAGCAGTGAATGGGACGGGACCTACGAGCAGTACTTC
CDR3 protein: CASSEWDGTYEQYF

J gene: TRBJ2-1
V gene: TRBV4-1
D gene: TRBD1
clone size: -
CDR3 DNA: TGCGCCAGCAGCCAGGGACAGACTGAGTTCTTC
CDR3 protein: CASSQGQTEFF